This is a list of T cell receptor beta chains from one sample in a study of blood T cell repertoires in COVID-19. The table came from immunoSEQ multiplex PCR; TCRdb's copy has only in-frame clones and leaves some out. The table shows about 280,000 clones, with about 83% occurring only once. Material for sequencing was peripheral blood. These receptors were taken from a woman in her forties or fifties who had recovered from COVID-19. Each CDR3 is given with its conserved first and last residue. The D gene is left open where the match is weak. Clone size is not always given. Where it is, it says once, few, many or a class for expanded clones.

V gene	D gene	J gene	clone size	CDR3 protein	CDR3 DNA
TRBV27	TRBD2	TRBJ2-1	-	CASILSWGASGSYNEQFF	TGTGCCAGCATCCTTTCGTGGGGCGCTAGCGGAAGCTACAATGAGCAGTTCTTC
TRBV10-1	-	TRBJ2-3	-	CASSTGTLTDTQYF	TGCGCCAGCAGTACCGGGACATTAACAGATACGCAGTATTTT
TRBV4-3	-	TRBJ2-3	-	CASSQALEGRTDTQYF	TGCGCCAGCAGCCAAGCACTAGAGGGCCGCACAGATACGCAGTATTTT
TRBV28	-	TRBJ2-7	-	CASSSQPLEQYF	TGTGCCAGCAGTTCACAACCCCTCGAGCAGTACTTC
TRBV3-1/TRBV3-2	-	TRBJ2-1	-	CASSQDPSEVSSYNEQFF	TGTGCCAGCAGCCAAGATCCATCCGAGGTTAGCTCCTACAATGAGCAGTTCTTC
TRBV21-1	-	TRBJ2-7	-	CASSRRLNKGQYEQYF	TGTGCCAGCAGCAGGCGGCTAAATAAGGGACAGTACGAGCAGTACTTC
TRBV9	-	TRBJ1-2	-	CASSPTAAAGDGYTF	TGTGCCAGCAGCCCGACCGCGGCAGCCGGGGATGGCTACACCTTC
TRBV25-1	TRBD1	TRBJ2-3	-	CASSDLRGRTDTQYF	TGTGCCAGCAGTGACCTCAGGGGGCGCACAGATACGCAGTATTTT
TRBV7-2	TRBD1	TRBJ2-7	-	CASSPGDRVGDYEQYF	TGTGCCAGCAGCCCCGGGGACAGGGTCGGTGACTACGAGCAGTACTTC
TRBV7-2	TRBD1	TRBJ1-6	few	CASSGTDKSSSYNSPLHF	TGTGCCAGCAGTGGGACAGATAAGTCAAGCTCCTATAATTCACCCCTCCACTTT
TRBV6-5	TRBD1	TRBJ1-2	-	CASSYRPDRAGGYTF	TGTGCCAGCAGTTACCGTCCCGACAGGGCGGGTGGCTACACCTTC
TRBV7-2	TRBD1	TRBJ1-4	once	CASSPGQYNEKLFF	TGTGCCAGCAGCCCGGGACAGTATAATGAAAAACTGTTTTTT
TRBV5-1	TRBD2	TRBJ2-1	-	CASSPLAGARRGSSYNEQFF	TGCGCCAGCAGTCCACTAGCGGGGGCACGGCGAGGAAGCTCCTACAATGAGCAGTTCTTC
TRBV14	-	TRBJ2-7	-	CASSRLTAPYEQYF	TGTGCCAGCAGCCGATTAACAGCCCCCTACGAGCAGTACTTC